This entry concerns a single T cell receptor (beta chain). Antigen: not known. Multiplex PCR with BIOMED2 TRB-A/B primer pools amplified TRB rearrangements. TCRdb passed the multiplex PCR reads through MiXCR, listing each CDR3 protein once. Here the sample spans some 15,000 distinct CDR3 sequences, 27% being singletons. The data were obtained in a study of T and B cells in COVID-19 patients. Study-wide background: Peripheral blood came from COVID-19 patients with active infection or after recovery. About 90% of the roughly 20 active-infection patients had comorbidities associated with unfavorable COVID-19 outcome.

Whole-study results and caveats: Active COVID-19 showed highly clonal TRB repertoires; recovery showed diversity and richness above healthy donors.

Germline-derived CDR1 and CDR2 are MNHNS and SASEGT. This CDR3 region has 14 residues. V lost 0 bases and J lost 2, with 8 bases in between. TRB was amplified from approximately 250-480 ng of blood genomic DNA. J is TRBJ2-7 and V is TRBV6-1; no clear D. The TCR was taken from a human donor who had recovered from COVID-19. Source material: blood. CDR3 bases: TGTGCCAGCAGTGAAGCAACGGTTCCCTACGAGCAGTACTTC. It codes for CASSEATVPYEQYF.